This is a list of T cell receptor beta chains from one sample in a study of shared clonotypes between healthy human individuals. Libraries were prepared by immunoSEQ multiplex PCR; TCRdb keeps only in-frame clonotypes and omits some of them. Of 780,000 or so clones listed, 72% are singletons. Sequenced material: memory CD4+ T cells sorted from blood. The receptors were gathered from a woman younger than 45 in good health. The CDR3 runs from the conserved cysteine through the conserved F or W. The order of the fields is V gene, D gene, clone size, J gene, CDR3 length, CDR3 protein, CDR3 DNA. The D gene is left open where the match is weak. For some rows the clone size is stated as once, few or many, or as a class when expanded; others skip it.

v_call: TRBV28; d_call: TRBD1; clone_size: NA; j_call: TRBJ2-3; cdr3_length: 17; cdr3_aa: CASSARRRDRRTDTQYF; cdr3_nt: TGTGCCAGCAGTGCCCGCCGCCGGGACAGGCGCACAGATACGCAGTATTTT
v_call: TRBV7-9; d_call: NA; clone_size: NA; j_call: TRBJ2-5; cdr3_length: 14; cdr3_aa: CASSLWGPQETQYF; cdr3_nt: TGTGCCAGCAGCTTGTGGGGACCCCAAGAGACCCAGTACTTC
v_call: TRBV9; d_call: TRBD2; clone_size: NA; j_call: TRBJ2-5; cdr3_length: 16; cdr3_aa: CASSAGTSGRQETQYF; cdr3_nt: TGTGCCAGCAGCGCAGGGACTAGCGGGAGGCAAGAGACCCAGTACTTC
v_call: TRBV5-4; d_call: NA; clone_size: NA; j_call: TRBJ2-7; cdr3_length: 14; cdr3_aa: CASSLALGPYEQYF; cdr3_nt: TGTGCCAGCAGCTTGGCTCTAGGGCCCTACGAGCAGTACTTC
v_call: TRBV19; d_call: NA; clone_size: few; j_call: TRBJ1-5; cdr3_length: 14; cdr3_aa: CASSEYGSNQPQHF; cdr3_nt: TGTGCCAGTAGTGAATATGGCAGCAATCAGCCCCAGCATTTT
v_call: TRBV28; d_call: NA; clone_size: NA; j_call: TRBJ1-6; cdr3_length: 14; cdr3_aa: CASSFSGTDSPLHF; cdr3_nt: TGTGCCAGCAGTTTTTCAGGGACCGATTCACCCCTCCACTTT
v_call: TRBV5-4; d_call: NA; clone_size: few; j_call: TRBJ2-3; cdr3_length: 15; cdr3_aa: CASSQDLRDTDTQYF; cdr3_nt: TGTGCCAGCAGCCAGGACTTAAGGGACACAGATACGCAGTATTTT
v_call: TRBV6-1; d_call: NA; clone_size: NA; j_call: TRBJ1-5; cdr3_length: 19; cdr3_aa: CASSEFGVNPLLSNQPQHF; cdr3_nt: TGTGCCAGCAGTGAATTTGGAGTGAACCCACTTTTGAGCAATCAGCCCCAGCATTTT
v_call: TRBV28; d_call: NA; clone_size: NA; j_call: TRBJ1-2; cdr3_length: 14; cdr3_aa: CASSAGQPHYGYTF; cdr3_nt: TGTGCCAGCAGTGCCGGACAGCCCCATTATGGCTACACCTTC
v_call: TRBV18; d_call: NA; clone_size: NA; j_call: TRBJ2-5; cdr3_length: 14; cdr3_aa: CASSPVGVEETQYF; cdr3_nt: TGTGCCAGCTCACCAGTGGGGGTCGAGGAGACCCAGTACTTC
v_call: TRBV7-7; d_call: NA; clone_size: NA; j_call: TRBJ1-2; cdr3_length: 11; cdr3_aa: CASSSLYGYTF; cdr3_nt: TGTGCCAGCAGCTCCCTTTATGGCTACACCTTC
v_call: TRBV5-1; d_call: TRBD1; clone_size: NA; j_call: TRBJ2-6; cdr3_length: 15; cdr3_aa: CASSYGTVGANVLTF; cdr3_nt: TGCGCCAGCAGTTACGGGACAGTAGGGGCCAACGTCCTGACTTTC
v_call: TRBV27; d_call: NA; clone_size: NA; j_call: TRBJ2-7; cdr3_length: 13; cdr3_aa: CASSFPTVYEQYF; cdr3_nt: TGTGCCAGCAGTTTCCCGACAGTCTACGAGCAGTACTTC
v_call: TRBV10-2; d_call: TRBD1; clone_size: NA; j_call: TRBJ1-5; cdr3_length: 13; cdr3_aa: CASSEDRVGPQHF; cdr3_nt: TGCGCCAGCAGTGAAGACAGGGTCGGGCCCCAGCATTTT
v_call: TRBV5-4; d_call: TRBD1; clone_size: NA; j_call: TRBJ1-2; cdr3_length: 16; cdr3_aa: CASSRGGTGDLYGYTF; cdr3_nt: TGTGCCAGCAGCCGGGGGGGAACAGGGGATTTATATGGCTACACCTTC
v_call: TRBV18; d_call: TRBD1; clone_size: few; j_call: TRBJ1-5; cdr3_length: 15; cdr3_aa: CASSRTGSSNQPQHF; cdr3_nt: TGTGCCAGCTCACGGACAGGTTCTAGCAATCAGCCCCAGCATTTT
v_call: TRBV11-2; d_call: TRBD2; clone_size: few; j_call: TRBJ2-3; cdr3_length: 15; cdr3_aa: CASSLLAGATDTQYF; cdr3_nt: TGTGCCAGCAGCTTACTAGCGGGAGCAACAGATACGCAGTATTTT
v_call: TRBV5-4; d_call: TRBD1; clone_size: NA; j_call: TRBJ2-1; cdr3_length: 18; cdr3_aa: CASSSSVGGTGVSNEQFF; cdr3_nt: TGTGCCAGCAGCTCTTCCGTCGGAGGGACAGGGGTTTCCAATGAGCAGTTCTTC
v_call: TRBV25-1; d_call: TRBD2; clone_size: NA; j_call: TRBJ2-1; cdr3_length: 16; cdr3_aa: CASSATSGRASNEQFF; cdr3_nt: TGTGCCAGCAGTGCAACTAGCGGGAGGGCCAGCAATGAGCAGTTCTTC
v_call: TRBV20-1; d_call: NA; clone_size: many; j_call: TRBJ2-7; cdr3_length: 11; cdr3_aa: CGGAQSYEQYF; cdr3_nt: TGCGGGGGGGCCCAGTCCTACGAGCAGTACTTC
v_call: TRBV5-5; d_call: NA; clone_size: once; j_call: TRBJ2-5; cdr3_length: 15; cdr3_aa: CASSPPPTGRETQYF; cdr3_nt: TGTGCCAGCAGCCCACCCCCGACAGGACGAGAGACCCAGTACTTC
v_call: TRBV21-1; d_call: NA; clone_size: NA; j_call: TRBJ2-5; cdr3_length: 16; cdr3_aa: CASSKARGTGIETQYF; cdr3_nt: TGTGCCAGCAGCAAAGCCCGGGGAACAGGGATAGAGACCCAGTACTTC
v_call: TRBV4-1; d_call: NA; clone_size: NA; j_call: TRBJ2-6; cdr3_length: 14; cdr3_aa: CASSQVSGANVLTF; cdr3_nt: TGCGCCAGCAGCCAGGTCTCTGGGGCCAACGTCCTGACTTTC
v_call: TRBV11-2; d_call: NA; clone_size: NA; j_call: TRBJ2-1; cdr3_length: 15; cdr3_aa: CASSLFTGPYNEQFF; cdr3_nt: TGTGCCAGCAGCTTATTTACAGGGCCCTACAATGAGCAGTTCTTC
v_call: TRBV7-6; d_call: NA; clone_size: NA; j_call: TRBJ2-1; cdr3_length: 13; cdr3_aa: CASSLGRANEQFF; cdr3_nt: TGTGCCAGCAGCTTAGGTCGGGCGAATGAGCAGTTCTTC
v_call: TRBV7-2; d_call: NA; clone_size: NA; j_call: TRBJ1-2; cdr3_length: 14; cdr3_aa: CASSPRQGGYGYTF; cdr3_nt: TGTGCCAGCAGCCCTAGGCAGGGAGGCTATGGCTACACCTTC
v_call: TRBV18; d_call: TRBD1; clone_size: NA; j_call: TRBJ1-2; cdr3_length: 19; cdr3_aa: CASSPATGGDFLENYGYTF; cdr3_nt: TGTGCCAGCTCACCGGCGACAGGGGGCGACTTTTTAGAGAACTATGGCTACACCTTC
v_call: TRBV28; d_call: NA; clone_size: NA; j_call: TRBJ2-1; cdr3_length: 12; cdr3_aa: CASSFAHNEQFF; cdr3_nt: TGTGCCAGCAGTTTTGCGCACAATGAGCAGTTCTTC
v_call: TRBV19; d_call: TRBD2; clone_size: NA; j_call: TRBJ2-7; cdr3_length: 16; cdr3_aa: CASSISASGRSYEQYF; cdr3_nt: TGTGCCAGTAGTATCTCCGCTAGCGGGAGGTCCTACGAGCAGTACTTC
v_call: TRBV27; d_call: NA; clone_size: NA; j_call: TRBJ1-5; cdr3_length: 15; cdr3_aa: CASSPLGGEVQPQHF; cdr3_nt: TGTGCCAGCAGTCCCCTAGGGGGGGAGGTACAGCCCCAGCATTTT
v_call: TRBV11-2; d_call: NA; clone_size: NA; j_call: TRBJ2-1; cdr3_length: 15; cdr3_aa: CASSLGAPPGGEQFF; cdr3_nt: TGTGCCAGCAGCTTAGGGGCACCGCCTGGGGGTGAGCAGTTCTTC
v_call: TRBV7-3; d_call: TRBD1; clone_size: NA; j_call: TRBJ2-1; cdr3_length: 16; cdr3_aa: CASSGGQGAFYNEQFF; cdr3_nt: TGTGCCAGCAGCGGAGGACAGGGGGCTTTCTACAATGAGCAGTTCTTC
v_call: TRBV25-1; d_call: NA; clone_size: NA; j_call: TRBJ2-7; cdr3_length: 13; cdr3_aa: CASSADRAYEQYF; cdr3_nt: TGTGCCAGCAGTGCCGACCGCGCCTACGAGCAGTACTTC
v_call: TRBV18; d_call: NA; clone_size: NA; j_call: TRBJ2-7; cdr3_length: 14; cdr3_aa: CASSPPGAAYEQYF; cdr3_nt: TGTGCCAGCTCACCACCGGGGGCAGCCTACGAGCAGTACTTC
v_call: TRBV4-1; d_call: NA; clone_size: NA; j_call: TRBJ1-3; cdr3_length: 19; cdr3_aa: CASSQDRGTSSASGNTIYF; cdr3_nt: TGCGCCAGCAGCCAAGATAGGGGCACATCAAGTGCCTCTGGAAACACCATATATTTT
v_call: TRBV29-1; d_call: NA; clone_size: NA; j_call: TRBJ2-5; cdr3_length: 10; cdr3_aa: CSGYQETQYF; cdr3_nt: TGCAGCGGGTACCAAGAGACCCAGTACTTC
v_call: TRBV9; d_call: NA; clone_size: NA; j_call: TRBJ2-7; cdr3_length: 13; cdr3_aa: CASGRTGAYEQYF; cdr3_nt: TGTGCCAGCGGCCGGACGGGGGCCTACGAGCAGTACTTC
v_call: TRBV21-1; d_call: NA; clone_size: once; j_call: TRBJ1-5; cdr3_length: 18; cdr3_aa: CASRNIHRDRGEDQPQHF; cdr3_nt: TGTGCCAGCAGGAACATCCACCGGGACAGGGGGGAAGATCAGCCCCAGCATTTT
v_call: TRBV18; d_call: NA; clone_size: NA; j_call: TRBJ1-3; cdr3_length: 15; cdr3_aa: CASSQWATPGNTIYF; cdr3_nt: TGTGCCAGCTCACAGTGGGCAACCCCTGGAAACACCATATATTTT
v_call: TRBV11-2; d_call: NA; clone_size: NA; j_call: TRBJ2-4; cdr3_length: 13; cdr3_aa: CASSLTGPNIQYF; cdr3_nt: TGTGCCAGCAGCTTAACAGGGCCTAACATTCAGTACTTC
v_call: TRBV9; d_call: TRBD2; clone_size: NA; j_call: TRBJ2-5; cdr3_length: 16; cdr3_aa: CASSVTSGRGWETQYF; cdr3_nt: TGTGCCAGCAGCGTAACTAGCGGGAGAGGTTGGGAGACCCAGTACTTC
v_call: TRBV6-5; d_call: TRBD1; clone_size: few; j_call: TRBJ1-1; cdr3_length: 14; cdr3_aa: CASSSVDRGTEAFF; cdr3_nt: TGTGCCAGCAGTTCTGTGGACAGGGGTACTGAAGCTTTCTTT
v_call: TRBV28; d_call: TRBD1; clone_size: many; j_call: TRBJ1-4; cdr3_length: 15; cdr3_aa: CASKSLDRGSEKLFF; cdr3_nt: TGTGCCAGCAAGTCGCTGGACAGGGGGTCTGAAAAACTGTTTTTT
v_call: TRBV20-1; d_call: NA; clone_size: once; j_call: TRBJ2-1; cdr3_length: 11; cdr3_aa: CSARPVLEQFF; cdr3_nt: TGCAGTGCGAGACCAGTGCTTGAGCAGTTCTTC
v_call: TRBV10-1; d_call: NA; clone_size: NA; j_call: TRBJ2-3; cdr3_length: 15; cdr3_aa: CASSKTGLPTDTQYF; cdr3_nt: TGCGCCAGCAGTAAAACGGGACTCCCCACAGATACGCAGTATTTT
v_call: TRBV5-6; d_call: NA; clone_size: NA; j_call: TRBJ2-5; cdr3_length: 13; cdr3_aa: CASSPGGLETQYF; cdr3_nt: TGTGCCAGCAGCCCCGGAGGTTTGGAGACCCAGTACTTC
v_call: TRBV6-1; d_call: TRBD1; clone_size: NA; j_call: TRBJ2-7; cdr3_length: 12; cdr3_aa: CAAGDSPYEQYF; cdr3_nt: TGTGCCGCCGGGGACAGCCCCTACGAGCAGTACTTC